The next 18 T cell receptor beta chains were all read from a single sample in a study of blood T cell repertoires in COVID-19. Clones were read by immunoSEQ multiplex PCR, and TCRdb kept only the in-frame ones, dropping some. The table records 74,000 or so clones, 75% to 90% of them present only once. Sequencing was performed on peripheral blood. All receptors derive from a man over 45 with active COVID-19.

This chain joins TRBV5-5 and TRBJ2-7; the D gene is possibly TRBD1 (6 bases). Germline lookup yields CDR1 SGHKS and CDR2 YYEKEE (reference sequence). The length of the CDR3 is 16 residues. V lost 1 base, J lost 1 base, and 15 bases lay in between. As DNA, the CDR3 is TGTGCCAGCAGCTTGCGAGAAGGGACAATTTCCTACGAGCAGTACTTC. Protein product: CASSLREGTISYEQYF.

This rearrangement joins TRBV7-8 to TRBJ2-5, with a possible D match to TRBD2 (5 bases). The V end lost 5 bases, the J end lost 7 bases, and 11 bases lay between the germline ends. The CDR3 is 12 residues long. Germline V gene sequence: CDR1 SGHVS, CDR2 FQNEAQ. The CDR3 region is CASSPNRGTQYF. CDR3 nucleotide sequence: TGTGCCAGCAGCCCTAACCGGGGGACCCAGTACTTC.

This clone was seen just once. The rearrangement uses TRBV4-3 and TRBJ1-1; 9 nucleotides agree with TRBD1. From germline, CDR1 is LGHNA and CDR2 YSLEER. The CDR3 extends over 15 amino acids. V was clipped by 3 bases and J by 4 bases; unmatched bases: 6. CDR3 protein: CASSQEGTGSTEAFF. The CDR3 DNA reads as TGCGCCAGCAGCCAGGAAGGGACAGGGAGCACTGAAGCTTTCTTT.

DNA for the CDR3: TGCGCCAGCAGCTCTACAGGGGTCACTGAAGCTTTCTTT. Translating it yields CASSSTGVTEAFF. The chain couples TRBV5-1 to TRBJ1-1, with 7 bases matching TRBD1. CDR1 and CDR2 from the germline V gene are SGHRS and YFSETQ. The trim removed 3 bases at V and 4 bases at J, leaving 3 bases unmatched. The CDR3 contains 13 residues.

This rearrangement joins TRBV5-4 to TRBJ1-2, with TRBD1 matching over 9 bases. The V gene end was trimmed by 4 bases and the J gene end by 3 bases; junction bases not matched to a gene: 7. The CDR3 has 15 residues. CDR1 SGHNT and CDR2 YYREEE come from the germline V gene (reference sequence). In nucleotides, the CDR3 is TGTGCCAGCAGCCGCGGGACAGGGATCCACTATGGCTACACCTTC. Protein sequence: CASSRGTGIHYGYTF.

The chain is built from TRBV3-1 (or the pseudogene TRBV3-2) and TRBJ1-2, with TRBD1 matching 11 bases. Trimming took 1 base from V and 7 from J; bases not matched to a gene: 2. The CDR3 totals 14 residues. Germline assignment: CDR1 LGHDT and CDR2 YNNKEL (reference sequence). CDR3 sequence reads: CASSQGTGGFGYTF. In DNA, the CDR3 is TGTGCCAGCAGCCAAGGGACAGGGGGCTTTGGCTACACCTTC.

The rearrangement uses TRBV19 and TRBJ2-2, with D tentatively TRBD1 (5 bases). Germline values: CDR1 LNHDA, CDR2 SQIVND (reference sequence). The ends were cut back, 7 bases at V and 5 bases at J, with 20 bases in the middle. The CDR3 loop spans 16 amino acids. The CDR3 region is CASKGNFRQRTGELFF. CDR3 nucleotides: TGTGCCAGTAAAGGGAATTTTAGACAGCGAACCGGGGAGCTGTTTTTT.

This chain links TRBV29-1 with TRBJ1-1; D remains unclear. Germline lookup yields CDR1 SQVTM and CDR2 ANQGSEA. The V gene lost 2 bases and the J gene lost 0 bases, with 7 bases spanning the gap. The CDR3 loop spans 13 amino acids. For the CDR3, the DNA is TGCAGCGTTGAAAGGAGATTGAACACTGAAGCTTTCTTT. Translating gives CSVERRLNTEAFF.

This rearrangement joins TRBV5-1 to TRBJ1-4; tentative D call: TRBD1 (6 bases). The CDR3 covers 15 residues. The germline CDR1 and CDR2 sequences are SGHRS and YFSETQ. V was shortened by 4 bases and J by 0 bases, with 10 bases between the two germline ends. The CDR3 DNA reads as TGCGCCAGCAGCCCGGGGACATCAACTAATGAAAAACTGTTTTTT. As protein: CASSPGTSTNEKLFF. Full variable domain (outside the CDR3, taken from reference TRBV5-1 and TRBJ1-4): KAGVTQTPRYLIKTRGQQVTLSCSPISGHRSVSWYQQTPGQGLQFLFEYFSETQRNKGNFPGRFSGRQFSNSRSEMNVSTLELGDSALYLCASSPGTSTNEKLFFGSGTQLSVL.

The J gene is TRBJ2-4, the V gene TRBV5-6, with 8 bases lining up with TRBD1. V trimming: 6 bases; J trimming: 7 bases; junction bases outside the gene matches: 6. The CDR3 has 13 amino acids. Germline CDR1 is SGHDT and CDR2 is YYEEEE. The CDR3 sequence: CASTQWDRNIQYF. Written as DNA, the CDR3 is TGTGCCAGCACCCAATGGGACAGGAACATTCAGTACTTC. The full variable domain, with the rest looked up from reference TRBV5-6 and TRBJ2-4, is DAGVTQSPTHLIKTRGQQVTLRCSPKSGHDTVSWYQQALGQGPQFIFQYYEEEERQRGNFPDRFSGHQFPNYSSELNVNALLLGDSALYLCASTQWDRNIQYFGAGTRLSVL.

The V gene is TRBV7-6, the J gene TRBJ2-1; 10 bases are shared with TRBD1. Trimming took 5 bases from V and 6 from J; bases not matched to a gene: 7. The length of the CDR3 is 15 residues. CDR1 and CDR2 (germline): SGHVS, FNYEAQ. The CDR3 protein is CASSPGQGVINEQFF. The CDR3 nucleotides are TGTGCCAGCAGCCCCGGACAGGGGGTCATCAATGAGCAGTTCTTC. Looking up the rest from reference TRBV7-6 and TRBJ2-1 gives the full variable domain: GAGVSQSPRYKVTKRGQDVALRCDPISGHVSLYWYRQALGQGPEFLTYFNYEAQQDKSGLPNDRFSAERPEGSISTLTIQRTEQRDSAMYRCASSPGQGVINEQFFGPGTRLTVL.

V gene TRBV30 combines with J gene TRBJ1-5; 7 bases line up with TRBD1. The V gene's germline CDR1 is GTSNPN and CDR2 SVGIG (reference sequence). This CDR3 has 19 amino acids. With 3 bases clipped from V and 0 bases from J, the junction kept 17 bases outside the gene matches. DNA for the CDR3: TGTGCCTGGAGCTTGCGGGACAGTAGGGGGTACTTTAGCAATCAGCCCCAGCATTTT. Residues: CAWSLRDSRGYFSNQPQHF. The whole variable domain, remainder taken from reference TRBV30 and TRBJ1-5, is SQTIHQWPATLVQPVGSPLSLECTVEGTSNPNLYWYRQAAGRGLQLLFYSVGIGQISSEVPQNLSASRPQDRQFILSSKKLLLSDSGFYLCAWSLRDSRGYFSNQPQHFGDGTRLSIL.

The rearrangement joins TRBV18 to TRBJ2-7; tentatively, D is TRBD2 (6 bases). Trimming removed 0 bases from V and 4 bases from J, with 7 bases in between. The CDR3 extends over 13 amino acids. Germline V gene sequence: CDR1 KGHSH, CDR2 LQKENI. Here the CDR3 reads CASSPPGRYEQYF. The CDR3 DNA sequence: TGTGCCAGCTCACCACCGGGGAGGTACGAGCAGTACTTC. The variable domain in full, completed from reference TRBV18 and TRBJ2-7, reads NAGVMQNPRHLVRRRGQEARLRCSPMKGHSHVYWYRQLPEEGLKFMVYLQKENIIDESGMPKERFSAEFPKEGPSILRIQQVVRGDSAAYFCASSPPGRYEQYFGPGTRLTVT.

This chain links TRBV2 with TRBJ2-7, with a possible D match to TRBD2 (6 bases). Germline V gives CDR1 SNHLY, CDR2 FYNNEI. CDR3 size: 14 residues. The V gene lost 6 bases and the J gene lost 3 bases, with 15 bases spanning the gap. The CDR3 protein is CASRANLANYEQYF. The CDR3 DNA follows: TGTGCCAGCAGAGCAAACCTAGCGAACTACGAGCAGTACTTC. Supplemented by reference TRBV2 and TRBJ2-7, the full variable domain reads EPEVTQTPSHQVTQMGQEVILRCVPISNHLYFYWYRQILGQKVEFLVSFYNNEISEKSEIFDDQFSVERPDGSNFTLKIRSTKLEDSAMYFCASRANLANYEQYFGPGTRLTVT.

The chain recombines TRBV10-3 with TRBJ1-2, with TRBD1 identical over 9 bases. The CDR3 loop spans 15 amino acids. The J segment lost 6 bases and the V segment lost 7 bases, leaving 12 bases of the junction unmatched. The germline V gene has CDR1 ENHRY and CDR2 SYGVKD. CDR3: CAIKTGTGILHGYTF. CDR3 nucleotides: TGTGCCATCAAAACCGGGACAGGGATTCTTCATGGCTACACCTTC.

CDR3 sequence reads: CASSSDRGREKLFF. The CDR3 DNA reads as TGCGCCAGCAGCTCGGACAGGGGGAGAGAAAAACTGTTTTTT. The chain carries TRBV5-1 and TRBJ1-4; TRBD1 matches 10 bases. The CDR3 is made up of 14 amino acids. The J segment lost 8 bases and the V segment lost 3 bases, leaving 4 bases of the junction unmatched. Per germline, CDR1 SGHRS and CDR2 YFSETQ.

This chain joins TRBV13 and TRBJ1-3; a weak D match, TRBD1 (5 bases). Germline lookup yields CDR1 PRHDT and CDR2 FYEKMQ (reference sequence). V lost 5 bases to trimming and J lost 0 bases, with 11 bases between them. The CDR3 runs 15 residues. CDR3 coding DNA: TGTGCCAGCAGCCTAGACAGTAGCTCTGGAAACACCATATATTTT. As protein: CASSLDSSSGNTIYF.

The genes are TRBV4-3 and TRBJ1-5, with TRBD1 as a possible D gene (5 bases). This CDR3 is built from 15 residues. V was clipped by 0 bases and J by 3 bases, with 9 bases between them. The germline V gene has CDR1 LGHNA and CDR2 YSLEER. Here the CDR3 reads CASSQDGGANQPQHF. Here the CDR3 DNA reads TGCGCCAGCAGCCAAGATGGAGGGGCCAATCAGCCCCAGCATTTT.